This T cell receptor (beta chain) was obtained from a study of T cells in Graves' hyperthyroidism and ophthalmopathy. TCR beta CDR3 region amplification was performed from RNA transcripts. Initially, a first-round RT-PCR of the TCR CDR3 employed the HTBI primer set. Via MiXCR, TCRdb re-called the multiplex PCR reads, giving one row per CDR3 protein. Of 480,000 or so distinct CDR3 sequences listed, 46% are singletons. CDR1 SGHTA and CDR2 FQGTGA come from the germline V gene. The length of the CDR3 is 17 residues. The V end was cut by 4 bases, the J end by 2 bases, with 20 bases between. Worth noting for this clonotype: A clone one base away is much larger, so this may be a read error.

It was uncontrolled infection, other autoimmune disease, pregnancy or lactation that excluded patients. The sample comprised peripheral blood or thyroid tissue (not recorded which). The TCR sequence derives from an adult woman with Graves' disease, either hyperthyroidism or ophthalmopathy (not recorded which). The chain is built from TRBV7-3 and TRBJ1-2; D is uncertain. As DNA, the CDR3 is TGTGCCAGCAGCTCCGCCTCAGCAGGAAAGGGCAACTATGGCTACACCTTC. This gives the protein CASSSASAGKGNYGYTF.